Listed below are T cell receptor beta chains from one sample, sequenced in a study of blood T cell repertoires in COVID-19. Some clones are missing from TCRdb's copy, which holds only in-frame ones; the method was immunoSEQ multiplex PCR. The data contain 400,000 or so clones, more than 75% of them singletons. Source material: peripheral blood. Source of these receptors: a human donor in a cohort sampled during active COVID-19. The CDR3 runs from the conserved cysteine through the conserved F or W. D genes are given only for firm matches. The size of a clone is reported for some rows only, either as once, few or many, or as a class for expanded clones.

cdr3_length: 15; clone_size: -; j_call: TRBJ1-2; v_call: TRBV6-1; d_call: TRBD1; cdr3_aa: CASSEWAGGGDGYTF; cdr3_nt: TGTGCCAGCAGTGAATGGGCAGGGGGCGGTGATGGCTACACCTTC
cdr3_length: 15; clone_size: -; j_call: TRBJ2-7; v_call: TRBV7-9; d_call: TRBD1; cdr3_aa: CASSLYGTGSYEQYF; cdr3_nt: TGTGCCAGCAGCTTGTACGGGACAGGGTCTTACGAGCAGTACTTC
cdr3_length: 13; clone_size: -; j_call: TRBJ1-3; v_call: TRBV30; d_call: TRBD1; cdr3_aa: CARQGAGGGTIYF; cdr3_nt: TGTGCCCGACAGGGGGCTGGGGGGGGCACCATATATTTT
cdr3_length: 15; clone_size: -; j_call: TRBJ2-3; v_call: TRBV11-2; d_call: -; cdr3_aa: CASRLPGRGTDTQYF; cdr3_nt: TGTGCCAGCAGGTTACCGGGAAGGGGCACAGATACGCAGTATTTT
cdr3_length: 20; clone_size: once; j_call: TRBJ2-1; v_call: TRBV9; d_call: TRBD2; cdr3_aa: CASSGGPGGDLAERWNEQFF; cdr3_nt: TGTGCCAGCAGCGGGGGTCCGGGAGGGGACTTGGCCGAAAGGTGGAATGAGCAGTTCTTC
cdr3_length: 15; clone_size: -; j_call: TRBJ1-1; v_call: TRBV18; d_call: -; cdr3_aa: CASSPRGGGAPEAFF; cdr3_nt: TGTGCCAGCTCACCCCGAGGTGGTGGCGCCCCTGAAGCTTTCTTT
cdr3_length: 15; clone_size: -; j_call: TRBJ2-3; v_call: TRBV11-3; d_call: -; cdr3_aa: CASSFSRALTDTQYF; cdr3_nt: TGTGCCAGCAGCTTCAGCAGGGCCCTCACAGATACGCAGTATTTT
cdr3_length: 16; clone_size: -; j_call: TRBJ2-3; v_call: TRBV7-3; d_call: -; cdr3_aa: CASSLEARRGTDTQYF; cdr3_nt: TGTGCCAGCAGCTTAGAGGCCCGGCGCGGCACAGATACGCAGTATTTT
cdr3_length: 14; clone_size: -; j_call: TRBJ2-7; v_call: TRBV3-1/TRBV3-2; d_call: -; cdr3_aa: CASSQGIQGYEQYF; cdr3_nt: TGTGCCAGCAGCCAAGGTATCCAGGGCTACGAGCAGTACTTC
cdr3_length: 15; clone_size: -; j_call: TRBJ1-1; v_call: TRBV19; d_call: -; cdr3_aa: CATSPPGFSNTEAFF; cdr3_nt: TGTGCCACCAGTCCGCCCGGGTTTTCGAACACTGAAGCTTTCTTT
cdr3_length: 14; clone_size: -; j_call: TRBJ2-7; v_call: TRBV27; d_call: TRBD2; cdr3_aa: CASSPSTSGYEQYF; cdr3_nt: TGTGCCAGCAGTCCCAGTACTAGCGGATACGAGCAGTACTTC
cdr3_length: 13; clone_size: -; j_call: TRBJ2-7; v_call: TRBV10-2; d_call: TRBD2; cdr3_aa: CASSSSGSHEQYF; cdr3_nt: TGCGCCAGCAGTTCTAGCGGGAGCCACGAGCAGTACTTC
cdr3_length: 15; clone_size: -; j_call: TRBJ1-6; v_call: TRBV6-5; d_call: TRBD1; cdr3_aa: CASRRDSEGSSPLHF; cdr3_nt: TGTGCCAGCAGGAGGGACAGCGAGGGGAGTTCACCCCTCCACTTT
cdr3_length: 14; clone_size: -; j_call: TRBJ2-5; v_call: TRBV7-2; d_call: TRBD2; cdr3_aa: CASRSAGARETQYF; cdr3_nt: TGTGCCAGCAGATCAGCGGGGGCTCGGGAGACCCAGTACTTC
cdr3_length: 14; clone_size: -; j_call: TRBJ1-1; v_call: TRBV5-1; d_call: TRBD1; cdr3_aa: CASRRDSMNTEAFF; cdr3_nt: TGCGCCAGCAGGCGGGACAGCATGAACACTGAAGCTTTCTTT
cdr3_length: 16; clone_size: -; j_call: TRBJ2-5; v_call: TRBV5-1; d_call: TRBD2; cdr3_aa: CASSLRTSGQGETQYF; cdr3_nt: TGCGCCAGCAGCTTGAGGACTAGCGGGCAGGGGGAGACCCAGTACTTC
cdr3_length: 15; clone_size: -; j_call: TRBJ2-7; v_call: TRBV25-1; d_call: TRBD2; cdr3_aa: CASSPWLAGTYEQYF; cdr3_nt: TGTGCCAGCAGTCCGTGGCTAGCGGGAACCTACGAGCAGTACTTC
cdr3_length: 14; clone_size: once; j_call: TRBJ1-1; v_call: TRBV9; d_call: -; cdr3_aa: CASSVATGSTEAFF; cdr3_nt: TGTGCCAGCAGCGTAGCTACAGGGTCTACTGAAGCTTTCTTT
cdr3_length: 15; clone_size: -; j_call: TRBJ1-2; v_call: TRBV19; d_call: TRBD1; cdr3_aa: CASSIAPTGINGYTF; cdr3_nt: TGTGCCAGTAGTATAGCCCCGACAGGGATTAATGGCTACACCTTC
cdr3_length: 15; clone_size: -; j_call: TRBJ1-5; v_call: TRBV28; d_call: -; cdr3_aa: CASSPVQGSNQPQHF; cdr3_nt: TGTGCCAGCAGTCCTGTACAGGGTTCCAATCAGCCCCAGCATTTT
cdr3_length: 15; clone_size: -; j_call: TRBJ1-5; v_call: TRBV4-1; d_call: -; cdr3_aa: CASSQVEQGNQPQHF; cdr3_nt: TGCGCCAGCAGCCAAGTCGAACAGGGCAATCAGCCCCAGCATTTT
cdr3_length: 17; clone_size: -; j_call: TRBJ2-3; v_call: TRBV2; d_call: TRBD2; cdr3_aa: CASSEGVAGGAADTQYF; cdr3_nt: TGTGCCAGCAGTGAAGGCGTAGCGGGGGGAGCAGCAGATACGCAGTATTTT
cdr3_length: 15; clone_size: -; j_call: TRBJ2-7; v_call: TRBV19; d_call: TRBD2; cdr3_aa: CASSTRTSGSYEQYF; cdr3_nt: TGTGCCAGTAGTACCAGGACTAGCGGGAGTTACGAGCAGTACTTC
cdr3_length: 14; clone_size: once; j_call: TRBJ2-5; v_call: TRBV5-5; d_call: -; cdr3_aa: CASSFASPQETQYF; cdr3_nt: TGTGCCAGCAGCTTTGCGTCCCCTCAAGAGACCCAGTACTTC
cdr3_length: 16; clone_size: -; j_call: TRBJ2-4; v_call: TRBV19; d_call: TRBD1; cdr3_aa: CASSTEGDRGRDIQYF; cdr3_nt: TGTGCCAGTAGTACGGAGGGTGACAGGGGGCGGGACATTCAGTACTTC
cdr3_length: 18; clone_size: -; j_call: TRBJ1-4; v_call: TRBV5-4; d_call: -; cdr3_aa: CASSPRPGPRAANEKLFF; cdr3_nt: TGTGCCAGCAGTCCGAGACCAGGGCCCCGAGCAGCTAATGAAAAACTGTTTTTT